Shown below are 10 T cell receptor beta chains from a single sample sequenced in a study of coeliac disease. Method: immunoSEQ multiplex PCR; TCRdb's copy keeps in-frame clones and lacks some. The sample carries 3,500 to 4,500 clones, 69% recorded once. Sequencing was performed on intraepithelial lymphocytes from the gut. These receptors originate from a man aged 30 to 45 with celiac disease.

Only one count was recorded for this clone. V gene TRBV6-6 combines with J gene TRBJ2-7; D might be TRBD2 (5 bases). V gave up 5 bases and J gave up 1 base, with 9 bases separating them. There are 13 residues in the CDR3. Germline V gene lookup returns CDR1 MNHNY and CDR2 SVGAGI (reference sequence). The CDR3 spells CASSTRDSYEQYF. For the CDR3, the DNA is TGTGCCAGCAGTACGAGGGATTCCTACGAGCAGTACTTC.

The chain carries TRBV11-2 and TRBJ2-7, with 7 bases identical to TRBD2. Per germline, CDR1 SGHAT and CDR2 FQNNGV. V shed 5 bases, J shed 9 bases, and the junction held 7 bases outside the gene matches. The CDR3 is made up of 12 amino acids. CDR3 sequence reads: CASSAGEFGQYF. The CDR3 nucleotides read TGTGCCAGCAGCGCGGGAGAGTTCGGGCAGTACTTC. The full variable domain, in which reference TRBV11-2 and TRBJ2-7 provide the parts outside the CDR3, is EAGVAQSPRYKIIEKRQSVAFWCNPISGHATLYWYQQILGQGPKLLIQFQNNGVVDDSQLPKDRFSAERLKGVDSTLKIQPAKLEDSAVYLCASSAGEFGQYFGPGTRLTVT.

The chain has TRBV6-5 and TRBJ2-5; 8 bases are a match to TRBD2. CDR3 length: 14 residues. The V segment lost 6 bases and the J segment 4 bases; nucleotides outside the gene matches: 7. Germline values: CDR1 MNHEY, CDR2 SVGAGI. The CDR3 DNA is TGTGCCAGCAGAGGAGCGGGAGCAGGAGAGACCCAGTACTTC. This codes for CASRGAGAGETQYF.

The chain joins TRBV7-9 to TRBJ1-6; a possible D gene is TRBD1 (6 bases). This CDR3 has 14 amino acids. V lost 5 bases and J lost 6, with 11 bases in between. Germline V gene lookup returns CDR1 SEHNR and CDR2 FQNEAQ (reference sequence). In DNA form, the CDR3 reads TGTGCCAGCAGCCCCGACAGGTTTAATTCACCCCTCCACTTT. It is translated as CASSPDRFNSPLHF.

The chain employs TRBV7-9 and TRBJ2-5; tentative D call: TRBD1 (6 bases). V was cut by 8 bases and J by 6 bases, with 13 bases left in between. The CDR3 is made up of 12 amino acids. Per the germline V gene, CDR1 is SEHNR and CDR2 is FQNEAQ (reference sequence). The CDR3 spells CASGAWGQTQYF. DNA of the CDR3: TGTGCCAGCGGGGCCTGGGGGCAGACCCAGTACTTC.

This clone has only one observation. The chain couples TRBV29-1 to TRBJ2-1, with 8 bases aligning to TRBD2. This CDR3 has 16 residues. Unmatched junction bases numbered 10, after V lost 3 bases and J lost 3 bases. CDR1 SQVTM and CDR2 ANQGSEA come from the germline V gene. The CDR3 DNA is TGCAGCGTTGAGAGGTACGGCGGGGGGAACTACAATGAGCAGTTCTTC. Translation: CSVERYGGGNYNEQFF.

The V gene is TRBV4-1, the J gene TRBJ2-6; D is perhaps TRBD1 (5 bases). The germline V gene encodes CDR1 MGHRA and CDR2 YSYEKL. The V gene lost 3 bases and the J gene lost 0 bases, with 9 bases spanning the gap. The CDR3 length is 16 residues. The CDR3 coding sequence is TGCGCCAGCAGCCAGTTGCAGGGCTCTGGGGCCAACGTCCTGACTTTC. Translated, it gives CASSQLQGSGANVLTF.

A word on this clone: An end of the junction differs from the germline gene, which may be a read error. This sequence joins TRBV19 and TRBJ1-1; TRBD1 is a possible D gene (5 bases). Per germline, CDR1 LNHDA and CDR2 SQIVND (reference sequence). The CDR3 has 14 amino acids. The CDR3 DNA reads TGTGCCAGTAGAACTGATCAGGGTTACACTAAAGCTTTCTTT. This translates into CASRTDQGYTKAFF.

The chain combines TRBV7-3 with TRBJ2-7; 7 bases match TRBD1. The CDR3 length is 15 residues. Per the germline V gene, CDR1 is SGHTA and CDR2 is FQGTGA. Trimming cost V 5 bases and J 4 bases; bases outside gene matches: 11. For the CDR3, the DNA is TGTGCCAGCAGCCCTTTTCCGGGACAGATTTACGAGCAGTACTTC. It translates to CASSPFPGQIYEQYF.

V and J are TRBV6-1 and TRBJ1-1; possible D gene TRBD1, 6 bases. With 6 bases removed from V and 9 bases from J, the gap between germline ends came to 23 bases. Per germline, CDR1 MNHNS and CDR2 SASEGT. The length of the CDR3 is 15 residues. This chain's CDR3 is CASREYRDGFRKAFF. CDR3 nucleotide sequence: TGTGCCAGCAGAGAGTACAGGGATGGCTTCCGTAAAGCTTTCTTT.